One and the same sample provided the 27 T cell receptor beta chains below, sequenced in a study of blood T cell repertoires in COVID-19. Sequencing used immunoSEQ multiplex PCR; TCRdb keeps in-frame clones, though not all of them. The top ten hold approximately 6% of the sample, which has approximately 120,000 clones, approximately 74% seen once. Input material: peripheral blood. Every receptor here comes from a man older than 75 with COVID-19, enrolled during active disease.

This clone showed up just a few times. The chain combines TRBV28 with TRBJ1-1; the match to TRBD1 covers 11 bases. The CDR3 is 14 residues long. J lost 5 bases, V lost 7 bases, and 6 bases had no gene match. Germline lookup yields CDR1 MDHEN and CDR2 SYDVKM. Written as DNA, the CDR3 is TGTGCCAGCACTATGGACAGGGGGCGAACTGAAGCTTTCTTT. As protein: CASTMDRGRTEAFF.

CDR3 nucleotides: TGCGCCAGCAGCTTGGACAGGAGTGTCGGGGAGACCCAGTACTTC. It encodes CASSLDRSVGETQYF. The chain combines TRBV5-1 with TRBJ2-5; a possible D gene is TRBD1 (5 bases). Trimming pared 0 bases from V and 5 bases from J, leaving 14 bases between. The length of the CDR3 is 15 residues. Germline assignment: CDR1 SGHRS and CDR2 YFSETQ.

The V gene is TRBV12-3 or TRBV12-4, the J gene TRBJ1-2, with a tentative D call TRBD1 (5 bases). This CDR3 has 13 residues. V was trimmed by 3 bases and J by 2 bases, leaving 7 bases between them. The CDR3 is CASSFDRNYGYTF. Written as DNA, the CDR3 is TGTGCCAGCAGTTTTGACAGAAACTATGGCTACACCTTC.

The chain carries TRBV5-4 and TRBJ2-5; D remains ambiguous. V lost 5 bases, J lost 4 bases, and 18 bases lay in between. This CDR3 comprises 15 residues. CDR1 SGHNT and CDR2 YYREEE come from the germline V gene (reference sequence). DNA of the CDR3: TGTGCCAGCAGTTTACCATCAGGTGCAAGAGAGACCCAGTACTTC. This codes for CASSLPSGARETQYF.

The chain is built from TRBV18 and TRBJ2-7; 9 bases map to TRBD1. V gave up 5 bases and J gave up 1 base; unmatched junction bases: 6. This CDR3 has 15 residues. CDR1 is KGHSH, CDR2 LQKENI, per germline. The CDR3 loop is CASSEGQGESYEQYF. The CDR3, as DNA: TGTGCCAGCTCAGAGGGACAGGGAGAGTCCTACGAGCAGTACTTC.

V is TRBV2 and J is TRBJ1-2; 8 bases are a match to TRBD1. V was clipped by 5 bases and J by 5 bases; unmatched bases: 4. Germline CDR1 reads SNHLY; CDR2 reads FYNNEI. CDR3 length: 13 residues. Here the CDR3 DNA reads TGTGCCAGCAGTTTGACAGGGGAGTATGGCTACACCTTC. Protein sequence: CASSLTGEYGYTF.

The chain links TRBV7-3 to TRBJ2-1; TRBD2 aligns across 7 bases. Germline loops: CDR1 SGHTA, CDR2 FQGTGA. V lost 3 bases, J lost 4 bases, and 9 bases stayed unmatched. The CDR3 runs to 16 residues. Written as DNA, the CDR3 is TGTGCCAGCAGCTTGACCGGGACTATCATTTACAATGAGCAGTTCTTC. Translating gives CASSLTGTIIYNEQFF.

The genes are TRBV7-3 and TRBJ2-3, with 7 bases identical to TRBD2. J was trimmed by 4 bases and V by 4 bases; bases with no gene match: 5. This CDR3 region has 14 residues. Germline CDR1 is SGHTA and CDR2 is FQGTGA. CDR3 in amino acids: CASSWGGLADTQYF. Here the CDR3 DNA reads TGTGCCAGCAGCTGGGGAGGGCTGGCAGATACGCAGTATTTT.

This clone was observed a handful of times. The gene calls are TRBV28 and TRBJ2-1; unclear D gene. In germline, CDR1 is MDHEN, CDR2 SYDVKM. V lost 7 bases to trimming and J lost 0 bases, with 13 bases between them. The CDR3 runs to 15 residues. The CDR3 reads CASTHLAGSYNEQFF. The CDR3 DNA is TGTGCCAGCACCCACCTGGCTGGCTCCTACAATGAGCAGTTCTTC.

The chain employs TRBV5-4 and TRBJ1-3, with 7 nucleotides matching TRBD1. Germline V gives CDR1 SGHNT, CDR2 YYREEE (reference sequence). Trimming at V came to 4 bases and at J to 3 bases, leaving 4 bases not matched to a gene. The length of the CDR3 is 14 residues. The CDR3 is CASSPQGVGNTIYF. As DNA, the CDR3 is TGTGCCAGCAGCCCTCAGGGGGTTGGAAACACCATATATTTT.

J is TRBJ2-2 and V is TRBV28; 7 bases match TRBD1. The CDR3 has 16 residues. The germline gives CDR1 MDHEN, CDR2 SYDVKM. V trimming: 2 bases; J trimming: 6 bases; junction bases outside the gene matches: 9. The CDR3 loop is CASSLLQTGLAGELFF. The CDR3 DNA is TGTGCCAGCAGTTTACTCCAGACAGGGTTGGCCGGGGAGCTGTTTTTT.

In regard to this clone: Without the conserved terminal phenylalanine or tryptophan, this CDR3 likely stems from a read error. The DNA is omitted, as the CDR3 cannot be located on it reliably, and the CDR3 follows TCRdb's listing. This chain connects TRBV19 to TRBJ2-7; whether TRBD2, the table's D call, matches the DNA was not checked. The CDR3 is 12 amino acids long, termini counted. Germline assignment: CDR1 LNHDA and CDR2 SQIVND (reference sequence). The CDR3 is CASRPRLERPVG.

This chain links TRBV4-3 with TRBJ2-3; a possible D gene is TRBD2 (5 bases). CDR3 length: 14 amino acids. Germline CDR1 reads LGHNA; CDR2 reads YSLEER. V shed 4 bases and J shed 5 bases, with 13 bases lying between them. Here the CDR3 DNA reads TGCGCCAGCAGCCTAACCGGGATCCAAGATACGCAGTATTTT. Amino acid sequence: CASSLTGIQDTQYF.

This clone occurred a few times. At one end, the junction sequence differs from germline, possibly due to a read error. V gene TRBV28 combines with J gene TRBJ1-2; 9 bases align to TRBD1. CDR3 length: 12 residues. Germline V gene lookup returns CDR1 MDHEN and CDR2 SYDVKM. The CDR3 sequence is CASSPLGQGRRF. CDR3 sequence (DNA): TGTGCCAGCAGTCCCCTGGGACAGGGCCGCCGCTTC.

This rearrangement joins TRBV28 to TRBJ1-6, with 8 bases aligning to TRBD1. The V segment lost 0 bases and the J segment 0 bases; nucleotides outside the gene matches: 7. This CDR3 comprises 19 residues. Germline V lookup: CDR1 MDHEN, CDR2 SYDVKM. DNA of the CDR3: TGTGCCAGCAGTTTATGGGGAACAGGGGGTAGCTCCTATAATTCACCCCTCCACTTT. Translating gives CASSLWGTGGSSYNSPLHF. The variable domain in full, with the rest retrieved from reference TRBV28 and TRBJ1-6, is DVKVTQSSRYLVKRTGEKVFLECVQDMDHENMFWYRQDPGLGLRLIYFSYDVKMKEKGDIPEGYSVSREKKERFSLILESASTNQTSMYLCASSLWGTGGSSYNSPLHFGNGTRLTVT.

This chain uses TRBV18 with TRBJ1-5; tentative D call: TRBD1 (5 bases). CDR3 length equals 15 residues. The V end was cut by 2 bases, the J end by 5 bases, with 13 bases between. The V gene's germline CDR1 is KGHSH and CDR2 LQKENI. In nucleotides, the CDR3 is TGTGCCAGCTCACCAGAGGCAGGGAACGATCAGCCCCAGCATTTT. The encoded protein is CASSPEAGNDQPQHF. Full variable domain (outside the CDR3, taken from reference TRBV18 and TRBJ1-5): NAGVMQNPRHLVRRRGQEARLRCSPMKGHSHVYWYRQLPEEGLKFMVYLQKENIIDESGMPKERFSAEFPKEGPSILRIQQVVRGDSAAYFCASSPEAGNDQPQHFGDGTRLSIL.

The gene calls are TRBV27 and TRBJ2-2; the D gene is possibly TRBD1 (5 bases). This CDR3 is built from 15 residues. Trimming shortened V by 2 bases and J by 5 bases, and 12 bases separated the two germline ends. CDR1 is MNHEY and CDR2 is SMNVEV in the germline V gene (reference sequence). In DNA form, the CDR3 reads TGTGCCAGCAGTTTACAGGGCCTTAGTACCGGGGAGCTGTTTTTT. Translating it yields CASSLQGLSTGELFF.

This sequence joins TRBV7-3 and TRBJ2-3; TRBD2 agrees at 8 bases. There are 15 residues in the CDR3. V gave up 3 bases and J gave up 1 base; unmatched junction bases: 3. The germline V gene encodes CDR1 SGHTA and CDR2 FQGTGA. Here the CDR3 DNA reads TGTGCCAGCAGCTTGGGAGCGGGAGGCACAGATACGCAGTATTTT. This encodes CASSLGAGGTDTQYF.

The V gene is TRBV28, the J gene TRBJ1-5; possible D gene TRBD1, 5 bases. Germline lookup yields CDR1 MDHEN and CDR2 SYDVKM. This CDR3 region has 15 residues. Trimming removed 5 bases from V and 2 bases from J, with 13 bases in between. CDR3 DNA sequence: TGTGCCAGCAGTGGGGCTAGGGATGGCAATCAGCCCCAGCATTTT. It codes for CASSGARDGNQPQHF.

V usage is TRBV6-5 and J usage is TRBJ2-7; weak D call: TRBD2 (5 bases). Germline V CDR1 and CDR2: MNHEY, SVGAGI. This CDR3 comprises 11 residues. Trimming took 5 bases from V and 7 from J, leaving 9 bases between them. CDR3 amino acids: CASSTSAEQYF. DNA of the CDR3: TGTGCCAGCAGTACTAGTGCGGAGCAGTACTTC.

Only a few counts were recorded for this clone. The V and J genes are TRBV28 and TRBJ2-7; TRBD2 matches 7 bases. The length of the CDR3 is 14 residues. V lost 3 bases, J lost 4 bases, and 6 bases stayed unmatched. Germline V CDR1 and CDR2: MDHEN, SYDVKM. For the CDR3, the DNA is TGTGCCAGCAGTTTCGGCGGGAGAGGGTACGAGCAGTACTTC. Translated: CASSFGGRGYEQYF.

The CDR3 here is CAWTIPPGLPSGANVLTF. DNA for the CDR3: TGTGCCTGGACCATCCCCCCCGGTCTGCCCTCTGGGGCCAACGTCCTGACTTTC. This chain links TRBV30 with TRBJ2-6, with D unclear. CDR3 length: 18 amino acids. Looked up from germline, CDR1 is GTSNPN and CDR2 is SVGIG (reference sequence). V shed 4 bases and J shed 0 bases, with 19 bases lying between them.

The rearrangement joins TRBV28 to TRBJ2-2; 13 bases map to TRBD2. The CDR3 has 17 residues. The germline CDR1 and CDR2 sequences are MDHEN and SYDVKM. V was pared by 4 bases and J by 3 bases, with 5 bases of the junction left unmatched. CDR3 in amino acids: CASSSTSGRPYTGELFF. The CDR3 nucleotides read TGTGCCAGCAGTTCGACTAGCGGGAGGCCTTACACCGGGGAGCTGTTTTTT.

The gene calls are TRBV2 and TRBJ2-7; 11 positions agree with TRBD1. Looked up from germline, CDR1 is SNHLY and CDR2 is FYNNEI. Losses at the gene ends were 3 bases for V and 5 bases for J; bases not matched to a gene: 6. The CDR3 loop spans 15 amino acids. The CDR3 loop reads CASSDRDRGTHEQYF. The CDR3 nucleotides read TGTGCCAGCAGTGACCGGGACAGGGGGACCCACGAGCAGTACTTC.

The V gene is TRBV20-1, the J gene TRBJ1-2, with unresolved D. The length of the CDR3 is 11 residues. Germline values: CDR1 DFQATT, CDR2 SNEGSKA (reference sequence). Deletions cut 7 bases from V and 4 bases from J, with 10 bases between. CDR3 loop: CSDLTVYGYTF. CDR3 nucleotides: TGCAGTGACCTAACAGTCTATGGCTACACCTTC.

The CDR3 bases are TGTGCCAGCAGTTACTTAACATCTTACAATGAGCAGTTCTTC. Protein product: CASSYLTSYNEQFF. This chain joins TRBV6-5 and TRBJ2-1; D gene uncertain. Germline V gene data show CDR1 as MNHEY and CDR2 as SVGAGI. The CDR3 totals 14 residues. V lost 1 base and J 4 bases, leaving 8 bases between the germline ends.

The rearrangement links TRBV28 to TRBJ1-1; 7 positions agree with TRBD1. CDR3 length: 13 residues. Germline V CDR1 and CDR2: MDHEN, SYDVKM. Germline trimming cut 2 bases from V and 11 bases from J; bases unmatched to any gene: 8. For the CDR3, the DNA is TGTGCCAGCAGTTTAGAGGGGGCGTGGGTTGCTTTCTTT. Translated: CASSLEGAWVAFF.